This entry features one T cell receptor (beta chain) sequence. Its target is unknown. Stated time point: time of PML onset. Every listed patient previously received interferon beta; all PML patients were women. T3 blood samples were collected at the time of PML onset. This record comes from a study of multiple sclerosis patients with progressive multifocal leukoencephalopathy. Regarding the study as a whole: It is unclear whether the findings reflect JC virus infection or general immunocompromise.

Sequencing was at survey level. The protocol was immunoSEQ multiplex PCR, while the TCRdb copy is restricted to in-frame clones and leaves out a portion. This sample has roughly 28,000 clones, with approximately 85% found just once. This receptor was taken from a woman in her 30s with progressive multifocal leukoencephalopathy. The material was PBMCs, obtained from a patient treated with natalizumab.

In nucleotides, the CDR3 is TGTGCCAGCAGTTTAGTCAGGAACACTGAAGCTTTCTTT. Encoded protein: CASSLVRNTEAFF. This chain joins TRBV28 and TRBJ1-1; D remains ambiguous. This CDR3 contains 13 residues. CDR1 and CDR2 (germline): MDHEN, SYDVKM. Trimming shortened V by 2 bases and J by 1 base, and 5 bases separated the two germline ends.